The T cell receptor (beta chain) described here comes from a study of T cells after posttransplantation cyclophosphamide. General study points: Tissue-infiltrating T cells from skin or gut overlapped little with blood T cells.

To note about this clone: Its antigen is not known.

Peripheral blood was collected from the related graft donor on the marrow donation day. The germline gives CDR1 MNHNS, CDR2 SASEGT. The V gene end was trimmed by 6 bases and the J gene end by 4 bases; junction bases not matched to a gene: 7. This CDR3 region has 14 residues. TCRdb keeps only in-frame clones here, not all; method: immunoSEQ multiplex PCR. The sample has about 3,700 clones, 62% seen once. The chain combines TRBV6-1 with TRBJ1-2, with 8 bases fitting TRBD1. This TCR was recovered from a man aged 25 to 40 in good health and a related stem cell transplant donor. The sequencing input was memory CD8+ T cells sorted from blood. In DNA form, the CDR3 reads TGTGCCAGCAGCCCCCGACAGGGGTTCTATGGCTACACCTTC. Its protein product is CASSPRQGFYGYTF.